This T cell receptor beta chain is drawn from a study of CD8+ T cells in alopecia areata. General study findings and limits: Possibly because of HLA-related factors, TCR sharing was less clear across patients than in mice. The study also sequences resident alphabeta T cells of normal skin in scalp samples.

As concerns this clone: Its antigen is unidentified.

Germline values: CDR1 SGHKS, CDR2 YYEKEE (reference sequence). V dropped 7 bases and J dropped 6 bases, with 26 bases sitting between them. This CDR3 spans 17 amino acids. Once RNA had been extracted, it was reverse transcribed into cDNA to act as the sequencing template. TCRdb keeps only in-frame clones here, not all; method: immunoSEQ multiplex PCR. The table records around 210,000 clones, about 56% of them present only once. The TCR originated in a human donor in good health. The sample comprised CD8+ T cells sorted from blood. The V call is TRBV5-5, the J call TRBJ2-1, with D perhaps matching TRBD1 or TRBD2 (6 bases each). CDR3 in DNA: TGTGCCAGCGGCATTAGGGGGGCGCAGTATACGGTCAATGAGCAGTTCTTC. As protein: CASGIRGAQYTVNEQFF. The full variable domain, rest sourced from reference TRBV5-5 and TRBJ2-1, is DAGVTQSPTHLIKTRGQQVTLRCSPISGHKSVSWYQQVLGQGPQFIFQYYEKEERGRGNFPDRFSARQFPNYSSELNVNALLLGDSALYLCASGIRGAQYTVNEQFFGPGTRLTVL.